The next 4 T cell receptor beta chains were all read from a single sample in a study of T cells in Graves' hyperthyroidism and ophthalmopathy. Amplification of TCR beta CDR3 regions used RNA as the template. The HTBI primer set served for first-round RT-PCR of the TCR CDR3. TCRdb re-called the multiplex PCR reads with MiXCR, one entry per CDR3 protein. The sample carries roughly 700,000 distinct CDR3 sequences, around 15% recorded once. The sample taken for sequencing was blood. Receptors were obtained from a woman between 18 and 30 years old with Graves' hyperthyroidism.

This clonotype was counted ten times or more. The chain couples TRBV28 to TRBJ2-1; 9 bases are shared with TRBD2. The CDR3 runs to 16 residues. V lost 5 bases to trimming and J lost 1 base; unmatched junction nucleotides: 6. Germline CDR1 MDHEN, CDR2 SYDVKM. Here the CDR3 DNA reads TGTGCCAGCAGTCAATCTAGCGGGGCTTCCTACAATGAGCAGTTCTTC. Its protein product is CASSQSSGASYNEQFF.

The V gene is TRBV5-1, the J gene TRBJ2-7; 7 nucleotides align to TRBD1. In germline, CDR1 is SGHRS, CDR2 YFSETQ. This CDR3 is built from 16 residues. V dropped 0 bases and J dropped 2; count of bases not matched to a gene: 8. CDR3 sequence (DNA): TGCGCCAGCAGCTTGGAGACAGGGTCAGTCCCCTACGAGCAGTACTTC. Encoded protein: CASSLETGSVPYEQYF.

This clonotype has just a few counts. The genes are TRBV20-1 and TRBJ2-7; perhaps D is TRBD1 or TRBD2 (5 bases each). CDR3 length equals 16 residues. The germline V gene has CDR1 DFQATT and CDR2 SNEGSKA (reference sequence). Trimming pared 2 bases from V and 3 bases from J, leaving 20 bases between. The CDR3 DNA reads TGCAGTGCTAGATCCCACTCGAGCAGGGACCTCTACGAGCAGTACTTC. It yields the protein CSARSHSSRDLYEQYF.

V and J are TRBV19 and TRBJ2-3; 10 bases fit TRBD2. V lost 5 bases to trimming and J lost 2 bases; unmatched junction nucleotides: 7. The CDR3 length is 16 residues. Germline loops: CDR1 LNHDA, CDR2 SQIVND (reference sequence). CDR3 nucleotide sequence: TGTGCCAGTAGTTTCCGGACTAGCGGTTTCACAGATACGCAGTATTTT. Protein product: CASSFRTSGFTDTQYF.